This T cell receptor beta chain is from a study of T cell responses to AZD1222 COVID-19 vaccine. Regarding the study as a whole: Regions left unmutated in variants are reportedly the target of nearly half of spike-specific TCRs. Vaccine-associated CD4 TCRs ranged over spike, dominating at 160-218 and 743-854. Researchers took repertoire samples only after the peak T cell response had come. Clonal diversity may have been underestimated in mostly white British donors.

V was pared by 1 base and J by 10 bases, with 17 bases between. This CDR3 has 15 residues. Germline CDR1 LNHDA, CDR2 SQIVND (reference sequence). The assay was immunoSEQ multiplex PCR, and TCRdb's table has in-frame clones only and misses some. The sample includes 200,000 to 300,000 clones, roughly 93% of them seen just once. Details on this clone: Its target is unknown.

This chain links TRBV19 with TRBJ2-1; the D is unclear. The material was peripheral blood, obtained on day 0 of AZD1222 vaccination. This receptor was identified in an adult in good health. The CDR3 sequence is CASSIATGRVGEQFF. The DNA for the CDR3 is TGTGCCAGTAGTATAGCAACTGGGCGAGTGGGAGAGCAGTTCTTC.